This T cell receptor beta chain emerged from a study of T-cell reconstitution after alpha-beta-depleted transplantation in children. Library preparation (for TCRbeta) was performed with unique molecular identifiers. MiXCR, run by TCRdb on the PCR reads, gives a single entry per CDR3 protein. The sample yields about 270,000 distinct CDR3 sequences, 9.5% to 10% seen once. The sequence derives from a human donor who donated a stem cell graft to a child with SCID. The source material was PBMCs from the stem cell graft donor, sampled from the stem cell graft.

The CDR3 spells CSAGTPLAGGNYEQYF. The CDR3 DNA is TGCAGTGCTGGAACCCCCTTGGCGGGGGGAAACTACGAGCAGTACTTC. The chain uses TRBV20-1 and TRBJ2-7; 8 bases are a match to TRBD2. The CDR3 extends over 16 amino acids. V shed 5 bases, J shed 3 bases, and the junction held 15 bases outside the gene matches. Germline-derived CDR1 and CDR2 are DFQATT and SNEGSKA (reference sequence).